This T cell receptor beta chain was identified during a study of early T cells in non-severe SARS-CoV-2 infection. Study-wide background: Unsorted whole blood bulk RNA was sequenced, with unpaired chains.

Individual cDNA molecules were tagged with unique molecular identifiers. Each CDR3 protein is one row after TCRdb ran MiXCR on the 5' RACE reads. The sample yields about 36,000 distinct CDR3 sequences, approximately 6.6% seen once. This clonotype has just a few counts. Its antigen is still unknown. General study results and limits: Anti-spike CD8 responses were favored by VDJdb matching, which missed private and CD4 specificities.

The CDR3 sequence is 21 residues long. V lost 0 bases and J 0 bases, leaving 21 bases between the germline ends. CDR1 is MNHEY, CDR2 SVGAGI, per germline. The source is an adult who was a healthcare worker with PCR-confirmed SARS-CoV-2 infection or an uninfected control (not recorded which). This chain uses TRBV6-5 with TRBJ1-6; a possible D gene is TRBD1 (6 bases). The sequencing here drew on whole blood, taken at baseline. CDR3 amino acids: CASSYSGPHRDIPSYNSPLHF. The CDR3 DNA reads TGTGCCAGCAGTTACTCGGGGCCTCACCGGGACATCCCCTCCTATAATTCACCCCTCCACTTT.